Listed below are T cell receptor beta chains from one sample, sequenced in a study of T cell repertoires in cytomegalovirus infection. TCRdb reanalysed the reads using MiXCR and keeps one entry per CDR3 protein. In the table there are roughly 990,000 distinct CDR3 sequences, about 33% of which are singletons. These receptors' antigens are unknown. Sequencing used cultured CD8+ T cells from PBMCs, obtained from culture after CMV antigen stimulation. Receptor source: a human donor in good health (CMV status not recorded). Some clones in this sample may be carry-over from other donors' samples. The CDR3 runs from the conserved cysteine through the conserved F or W. The D gene is left open where the match is weak. Rows give clone size only sometimes, using once, few, many, or a class for an expanded clone.

- - TRBJ1-2 TRBV19 CASSPEKGHGYTF TGTGCCAGTAGTCCAGAGAAGGGCCATGGCTACACCTTC
few - TRBJ2-2 TRBV19 CASTQVTGELFF TGTGCCAGTACGCAAGTAACCGGGGAGCTGTTTTTT
- - TRBJ2-3 TRBV7-6 CASSQGRMRDTQYF TGTGCCAGCAGCCAAGGACGGATGAGAGATACGCAGTATTTT
- - TRBJ2-1 TRBV29-1 CSVEDSPYNEQFF TGCAGCGTTGAGGACAGCCCCTACAATGAGCAGTTCTTC
- - TRBJ1-2 TRBV19 CASLTDGGYTF TGTGCCAGTTTGACCGATGGAGGCTACACCTTC
- TRBD1 TRBJ1-5 TRBV25-1 CASSGEGAQGGNQPQHF TGTGCCAGCAGTGGGGAAGGGGCACAGGGGGGCAATCAGCCCCAGCATTTT
- - TRBJ2-2 TRBV19 CASSWTVITGELFF TGTGCCAGTAGTTGGACAGTGATCACCGGGGAGCTGTTTTTT
- - TRBJ1-1 TRBV27 CASSNTAEAFF TGTGCCAGCAGTAACACCGCTGAAGCTTTCTTT
- - TRBJ1-1 TRBV4-1 CASSQAGTWASEAFF TGCGCCAGCAGCCAAGCCGGGACTTGGGCTTCTGAAGCTTTCTTT
- - TRBJ2-3 TRBV5-5 CASSLPLGDGMTQYF TGTGCCAGCAGCTTGCCCCTCGGGGACGGGATGACGCAGTATTTT
once TRBD2 TRBJ2-3 TRBV27 CASSPLGLAGYTDTQYF TGTGCCAGCAGTCCTCTAGGACTAGCGGGGTACACAGATACGCAGTATTTT
- - TRBJ1-5 TRBV6-6 CASSREGDYSNQPQHF TGTGCCAGCAGTCGGGAGGGGGACTATAGCAATCAGCCCCAGCATTTT
few - TRBJ1-5 TRBV5-6 CASSGAGNQPQHF TGTGCCAGCAGCGGCGCTGGGAATCAGCCCCAGCATTTT
- TRBD1 TRBJ2-1 TRBV7-8 CASSLTGTGGRGNEQFF TGTGCCAGCAGTCTAACCGGGACAGGGGGCCGGGGGAATGAGCAGTTCTTC
few TRBD1 TRBJ2-2 TRBV6-2/TRBV6-3 CATWTGSGELFF TGTGCCACCTGGACAGGTTCTGGGGAGCTGTTTTTT
few TRBD1 TRBJ1-4 TRBV7-9 CASSARTGESEKLFF TGTGCCAGCAGCGCCCGGACAGGGGAGTCGGAAAAACTGTTTTTT
- - TRBJ1-4 TRBV6-1 CASSEVRGEKLFF TGTGCCAGCAGTGAGGTGAGGGGTGAAAAACTGTTTTTT
- - TRBJ2-2 TRBV28 CVSSPPTGELFF TGTGTCAGCAGCCCACCTACCGGGGAGCTGTTTTTT
many TRBD1 TRBJ1-5 TRBV6-1 CASSGRQGLIFQPQHF TGTGCCAGCAGTGGGAGACAGGGTCTCATCTTCCAGCCCCAGCATTTT
- - TRBJ1-5 TRBV20-1 CSARERVRNQPQHF TGCAGTGCTAGAGAGAGGGTTCGGAATCAGCCCCAGCATTTT
- - TRBJ2-3 TRBV12-3/TRBV12-4 CASSPFGGPGDTQYF TGTGCCAGCAGCCCGTTTGGGGGCCCGGGAGATACGCAGTATTTT
- TRBD2 TRBJ2-1 TRBV2 CASSDDRSGGLSYNEQSF TGTGCCAGCAGTGATGATAGGAGCGGGGGCCTCTCCTACAATGAGCAGTCCTTC
few TRBD1 TRBJ1-5 TRBV12-3/TRBV12-4 CASSPPTGDQPQHF TGTGCCAGCAGTCCTCCGACAGGGGATCAGCCCCAGCATTTT
- - TRBJ2-3 TRBV28 CASGRRADTQYF TGTGCCAGCGGCAGGCGGGCAGATACGCAGTATTTT
- - TRBJ1-2 TRBV9 CASSIRSSDGHTF TGTGCCAGCAGCATTAGGTCCAGCGATGGTCACACCTTC
- - TRBJ1-1 TRBV9 CASSVESLQEAFF TGTGCCAGCAGCGTAGAGTCCTTACAGGAGGCTTTCTTT
few - TRBJ2-5 TRBV19 CASSSLGLEQETQYF TGTGCCAGTAGTAGCCTGGGACTTGAACAAGAGACCCAGTACTTC
many TRBD2 TRBJ2-5 TRBV7-2 CASSRTSGGLRVKETQYF TGTGCCAGCAGCAGGACTAGCGGGGGGCTCCGAGTGAAGGAGACCCAGTACTTC
- TRBD1 TRBJ2-1 TRBV19 CASSIRDSGDNEQFF TGTGCCAGTAGTATACGGGACAGCGGAGACAATGAGCAGTTCTTC
- - TRBJ2-3 TRBV14 CASSVGSTVAATDTQYF TGTGCCAGCAGCGTAGGCTCCACGGTGGCGGCCACAGATACGCAGTATTTT
- TRBD2 TRBJ2-3 TRBV2 CAVDPGLAGADTQYF TGTGCCGTTGACCCGGGACTAGCGGGGGCAGATACGCAGTATTTT
- TRBD1 TRBJ2-3 TRBV25-1 CATRRGQGIDTQYF TGTGCCACCAGAAGGGGACAGGGAATAGATACGCAGTATTTT
- - TRBJ2-2 TRBV12-3/TRBV12-4 CASTSTRGFGELFF TGTGCCAGCACCTCAACTAGGGGATTCGGGGAGCTGTTTTTT
- TRBD2 TRBJ2-1 TRBV6-5 CANSLTSGVLDEQFF TGTGCCAACAGTTTGACTAGCGGGGTTCTGGATGAGCAGTTCTTC
- TRBD2 TRBJ2-1 TRBV11-2 CASGLSGGIYNEQFF TGTGCCAGCGGGTTAAGCGGGGGGATCTACAATGAGCAGTTCTTC
few - TRBJ1-1 TRBV27 CASGYRDYTEAFF TGTGCCAGTGGATACAGGGACTACACTGAAGCTTTCTTT
- - TRBJ2-1 TRBV5-1 CASSPHLNNEQFF TGCGCCAGCAGCCCTCATCTAAACAATGAGCAGTTCTTC
once - TRBJ2-2 TRBV27 CASSFNGYTGELFF TGTGCCAGCAGTTTTAACGGGTACACCGGGGAGCTGTTTTTT
- - TRBJ2-2 TRBV27 CASSSRGRNTGELFF TGTGCCAGCAGTTCTAGGGGCCGGAACACCGGGGAGCTGTTTTTT
few - TRBJ1-6 TRBV11-2 CASSPRGGGGSYNSPLHF TGTGCCAGCAGCCCGAGGGGAGGGGGGGGCTCCTATAATTCACCCCTCCACTTT
few TRBD2 TRBJ2-1 TRBV6-2/TRBV6-3 CATLAGEVNEQFF TGTGCCACCCTAGCGGGGGAAGTGAATGAGCAGTTCTTC
- - TRBJ2-5 TRBV6-1 CASSGPGVADQETQYF TGTGCCAGCAGTGGACCCGGTGTAGCGGATCAAGAGACCCAGTACTTC
- - TRBJ1-5 TRBV19 CASSIYRGINQPQHF TGTGCCAGTAGTATATATAGGGGGATCAATCAGCCCCAGCATTTT
few TRBD1 TRBJ2-7 TRBV7-9 CASSDRGLSSYEQYF TGTGCCAGCAGCGACAGGGGGCTCAGCTCCTACGAGCAGTACTTC
- - TRBJ2-5 TRBV7-6 CASSSRLGDGETQYF TGTGCCAGCAGCTCCCGGCTGGGGGATGGGGAGACCCAGTACTTC
few - TRBJ2-3 TRBV10-2 CASSESRTDTQYF TGCGCCAGCAGTGAGTCACGCACAGATACGCAGTATTTT
once - TRBJ2-3 TRBV12-3/TRBV12-4 CASSPGDFGTDTQYF TGTGCCAGCAGTCCCGGCGACTTCGGCACAGATACGCAGTATTTT
- - TRBJ1-1 TRBV6-5 CASSSRQWWTEAFF TGTGCCAGCAGTTCGCGACAGTGGTGGACTGAAGCTTTCTTT
many - TRBJ2-7 TRBV7-2 CASSFVLNEQYF TGTGCCAGCAGCTTCGTATTGAACGAGCAGTACTTC
few - TRBJ2-1 TRBV6-1 CASSSRDPPRKFF TGTGCCAGCAGTTCCAGGGATCCACCGAGGAAGTTCTTC
- TRBD2 TRBJ2-3 TRBV4-1 CASSQAGLAGASTDTQYF TGCGCCAGCAGCCAAGCGGGACTAGCGGGAGCTAGCACAGATACGCAGTATTTT
- - TRBJ2-1 TRBV24-1 CATSAHAGQHNEQFF TGTGCCACCAGTGCTCATGCTGGTCAGCACAATGAGCAGTTCTTC
once TRBD1 TRBJ1-2 TRBV27 CASKTGGNGYTF TGTGCCAGCAAGACAGGGGGTAATGGCTACACCTTC
- TRBD2 TRBJ2-1 TRBV2 CASSDLAGEQNEQFF TGTGCCAGCAGCGACCTAGCGGGGGAGCAAAATGAGCAGTTCTTC
- TRBD1 TRBJ2-5 TRBV27 CASGFPGQGSETQYF TGTGCCAGCGGATTCCCGGGACAGGGGTCAGAGACCCAGTACTTC
- - TRBJ1-4 TRBV4-3 CASSQEGRKAGKLFF TGCGCCAGCAGCCAAGAAGGGCGAAAGGCGGGAAAACTGTTTTTT
- - TRBJ1-1 TRBV5-6 CASSPWYVKSDTEAFF TGTGCCAGCAGCCCTTGGTACGTGAAATCGGACACTGAAGCTTTCTTT
many - TRBJ2-2 TRBV5-5 CASSPVADSNTGELFF TGTGCCAGCAGCCCCGTGGCAGACTCGAACACCGGGGAGCTGTTTTTT
- TRBD2 TRBJ2-7 TRBV7-1 CASRLGGSEQYF TGTGCCAGCCGCCTCGGGGGGAGCGAGCAGTACTTC